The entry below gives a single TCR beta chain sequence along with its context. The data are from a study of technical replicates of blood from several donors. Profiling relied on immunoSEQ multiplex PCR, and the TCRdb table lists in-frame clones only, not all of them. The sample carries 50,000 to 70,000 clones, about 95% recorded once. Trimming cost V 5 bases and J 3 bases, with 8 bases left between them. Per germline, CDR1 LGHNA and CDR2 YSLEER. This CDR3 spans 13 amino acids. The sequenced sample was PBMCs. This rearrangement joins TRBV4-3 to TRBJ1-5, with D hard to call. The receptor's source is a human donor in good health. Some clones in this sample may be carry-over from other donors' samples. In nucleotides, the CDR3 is TGCGCCAGCAGCTTGAGGGTCAATCAGCCCCAGCATTTT. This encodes CASSLRVNQPQHF.